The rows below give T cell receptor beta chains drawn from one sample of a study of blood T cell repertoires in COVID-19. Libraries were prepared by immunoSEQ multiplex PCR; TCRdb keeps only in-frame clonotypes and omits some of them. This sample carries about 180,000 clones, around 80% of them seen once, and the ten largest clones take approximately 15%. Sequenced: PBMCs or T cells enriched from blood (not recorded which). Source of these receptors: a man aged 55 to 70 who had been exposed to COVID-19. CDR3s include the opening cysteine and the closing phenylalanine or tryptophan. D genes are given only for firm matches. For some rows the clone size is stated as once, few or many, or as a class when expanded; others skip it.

CDR3 DNA: TGTGCCAGCAGTTCAAAGGGACAGGGGGCGGGGTCCTACGAGCAGTACTTC
CDR3 protein: CASSSKGQGAGSYEQYF
clone size: NA
V gene: TRBV27
CDR3 length: 17
J gene: TRBJ2-7
D gene: TRBD1

CDR3 DNA: TGTGCCAGCAGCTTAGGGACTAGCGGGAGCGGAAAGCAGTACTTC
CDR3 protein: CASSLGTSGSGKQYF
clone size: NA
V gene: TRBV7-8
CDR3 length: 15
J gene: TRBJ2-7
D gene: TRBD2

CDR3 DNA: TGTGCCAGCAGCAGAGAAGTGTACACTGAAGCTTTCTTT
CDR3 protein: CASSREVYTEAFF
clone size: NA
V gene: TRBV7-2
CDR3 length: 13
J gene: TRBJ1-1
D gene: NA

CDR3 DNA: TGTGCCAGCAGTTTAGGACAGGCTAGCACAGATACGCAGTATTTT
CDR3 protein: CASSLGQASTDTQYF
clone size: NA
V gene: TRBV27
CDR3 length: 15
J gene: TRBJ2-3
D gene: TRBD1

CDR3 DNA: TGCGCCAGCAGACGCGAAGGGGCGAGAGGCACTGAAGCTTTCTTT
CDR3 protein: CASRREGARGTEAFF
clone size: NA
V gene: TRBV5-1
CDR3 length: 15
J gene: TRBJ1-1
D gene: NA

CDR3 DNA: TGTGCCAGCAGCCTCCGGTCGGCTAGCGGGAGGCGGTTGACAGATACGCAGTATTTT
CDR3 protein: CASSLRSASGRRLTDTQYF
clone size: NA
V gene: TRBV5-6
CDR3 length: 19
J gene: TRBJ2-3
D gene: TRBD2

CDR3 DNA: TGCGCCAGCAGCTTGAATGCAGGGCTACCCTATGGCTACACCTTC
CDR3 protein: CASSLNAGLPYGYTF
clone size: NA
V gene: TRBV5-1
CDR3 length: 15
J gene: TRBJ1-2
D gene: NA

CDR3 DNA: TGTGCCTCATTGACAGGTATCTCTGGGGCCAACGTCCTGACTTTC
CDR3 protein: CASLTGISGANVLTF
clone size: NA
V gene: TRBV30
CDR3 length: 15
J gene: TRBJ2-6
D gene: NA

CDR3 DNA: TGTGCCAGCAGCCAGGACAGTTTCTCCTACAATGAGCAGTTCTTC
CDR3 protein: CASSQDSFSYNEQFF
clone size: NA
V gene: TRBV7-6
CDR3 length: 15
J gene: TRBJ2-1
D gene: NA

CDR3 DNA: TGTGCCAGCAGCTTGGCTGGCGGATCTAGCACAGATACGCAGTATTTT
CDR3 protein: CASSLAGGSSTDTQYF
clone size: once
V gene: TRBV5-4
CDR3 length: 16
J gene: TRBJ2-3
D gene: NA

CDR3 DNA: TGTGCCACCAGCAGGGCCGGGACAGGGCTCACCGGGGAGCTGTTTTTT
CDR3 protein: CATSRAGTGLTGELFF
clone size: NA
V gene: TRBV15
CDR3 length: 16
J gene: TRBJ2-2
D gene: TRBD1

CDR3 DNA: TGTGCCAGCAGCCAAGACCCCCAGGGAAAGACTGAAGCTTTCTTT
CDR3 protein: CASSQDPQGKTEAFF
clone size: NA
V gene: TRBV14
CDR3 length: 15
J gene: TRBJ1-1
D gene: NA

CDR3 DNA: TGTGCCAGCAGTTTGGGTACCCAGACTAGTGGCTACACCTTC
CDR3 protein: CASSLGTQTSGYTF
clone size: NA
V gene: TRBV28
CDR3 length: 14
J gene: TRBJ1-2
D gene: NA

CDR3 DNA: TGTGCCAGCGGCTCTAGCGGCACTAGCACAGATACGCAGTATTTT
CDR3 protein: CASGSSGTSTDTQYF
clone size: NA
V gene: TRBV28
CDR3 length: 15
J gene: TRBJ2-3
D gene: TRBD2

CDR3 DNA: TGCGCCAGCTTCGGGGGGGCAGGTGGAAACACTGAAGCTTTCTTT
CDR3 protein: CASFGGAGGNTEAFF
clone size: NA
V gene: TRBV5-1
CDR3 length: 15
J gene: TRBJ1-1
D gene: NA

CDR3 DNA: TGTGCCAGCAGCCCGAGCGAAAGCTACAATGAGCAGTTCTTC
CDR3 protein: CASSPSESYNEQFF
clone size: NA
V gene: TRBV9
CDR3 length: 14
J gene: TRBJ2-1
D gene: NA

CDR3 DNA: TGTGCCAGCAGCGTAGCTGCGCTAGCGGGAAGGCGGGAGACCCAGTACTTC
CDR3 protein: CASSVAALAGRRETQYF
clone size: NA
V gene: TRBV9
CDR3 length: 17
J gene: TRBJ2-5
D gene: TRBD2

CDR3 DNA: TGCGCCAGCGGGGGTACCACGACAGGGAGAACTAGCGGTCCTGTGGGGAATGAGCAGTTCTTC
CDR3 protein: CASGGTTTGRTSGPVGNEQFF
clone size: NA
V gene: TRBV5-1
CDR3 length: 21
J gene: TRBJ2-1
D gene: NA

CDR3 DNA: TGCGCCAGCAGCTCCGGGACAGGGGGCACTGAAGCTTTCTTT
CDR3 protein: CASSSGTGGTEAFF
clone size: NA
V gene: TRBV5-1
CDR3 length: 14
J gene: TRBJ1-1
D gene: TRBD1

CDR3 DNA: TGTGCCAGCAGTGTAGAACAGAGCACCGGGGAGCTGTTTTTT
CDR3 protein: CASSVEQSTGELFF
clone size: NA
V gene: TRBV6-4
CDR3 length: 14
J gene: TRBJ2-2
D gene: NA

CDR3 DNA: TGCAGCGTTGCCCTAGGGGCAGGATTCAATCAGCCCCAGCATTTT
CDR3 protein: CSVALGAGFNQPQHF
clone size: NA
V gene: TRBV29-1
CDR3 length: 15
J gene: TRBJ1-5
D gene: NA

CDR3 DNA: TGTGCCAGCAGCCCAACTAGAGACGAGCAGTACTTC
CDR3 protein: CASSPTRDEQYF
clone size: NA
V gene: TRBV7-8
CDR3 length: 12
J gene: TRBJ2-7
D gene: NA

CDR3 DNA: TGTGCCAGCAGTTCCCCCCTTAGAGGGGGCGACTATGGCTACACCTTC
CDR3 protein: CASSSPLRGGDYGYTF
clone size: once
V gene: TRBV6-5
CDR3 length: 16
J gene: TRBJ1-2
D gene: TRBD1

CDR3 DNA: TGTGCCAGCAGCCCGTTGACAGTCTCCTACGAGCAGTACTTC
CDR3 protein: CASSPLTVSYEQYF
clone size: NA
V gene: TRBV7-2
CDR3 length: 14
J gene: TRBJ2-7
D gene: NA

CDR3 DNA: TGTGCCACCACTAGCGGGAGGGCGGGATTGAATGAGCAGTTCTTC
CDR3 protein: CATTSGRAGLNEQFF
clone size: NA
V gene: TRBV19
CDR3 length: 15
J gene: TRBJ2-1
D gene: TRBD2

CDR3 DNA: TGTGCCAGCAGCCCACGACAGGGGACAAACTATGGCTACACCTTC
CDR3 protein: CASSPRQGTNYGYTF
clone size: NA
V gene: TRBV7-3
CDR3 length: 15
J gene: TRBJ1-2
D gene: TRBD1

CDR3 DNA: TGTGCCAGCAGCTTCTATCCTCATCTAGCTAACCGTCAAGGTGGGCAGTATTTT
CDR3 protein: CASSFYPHLANRQGGQYF
clone size: NA
V gene: TRBV13
CDR3 length: 18
J gene: TRBJ2-3
D gene: NA

CDR3 DNA: TGTGCCAGCAGTCGGGTCCGGGGCAATCAGCCCCAGCATTTT
CDR3 protein: CASSRVRGNQPQHF
clone size: NA
V gene: TRBV6-5
CDR3 length: 14
J gene: TRBJ1-5
D gene: NA

CDR3 DNA: TGTGCCAGCAGCCGCGGACAGGCCAGAGACTACGAGCAGTACTTC
CDR3 protein: CASSRGQARDYEQYF
clone size: NA
V gene: TRBV4-2
CDR3 length: 15
J gene: TRBJ2-7
D gene: TRBD1

CDR3 DNA: TGTGCCAGCAGCCAGACTAGTTCACCCGAGCAGTACTTC
CDR3 protein: CASSQTSSPEQYF
clone size: NA
V gene: TRBV4-2
CDR3 length: 13
J gene: TRBJ2-7
D gene: NA

CDR3 DNA: TGCGCCAGCAGCCCAGGGTTGGACACCGGGGAGCTGTTTTTT
CDR3 protein: CASSPGLDTGELFF
clone size: once
V gene: TRBV5-1
CDR3 length: 14
J gene: TRBJ2-2
D gene: NA

CDR3 DNA: TGTGCCTGGAAAGGCTGGGTAGCGGGAGGGGAAAGGACCTACAATGAGCAGTTCTTC
CDR3 protein: CAWKGWVAGGERTYNEQFF
clone size: NA
V gene: TRBV30
CDR3 length: 19
J gene: TRBJ2-1
D gene: TRBD2

CDR3 DNA: TGTGCCAGCAGTTACTTGTCGACTTTTAGGGAAAAACTGTTTTTT
CDR3 protein: CASSYLSTFREKLFF
clone size: NA
V gene: TRBV6-5
CDR3 length: 15
J gene: TRBJ1-4
D gene: NA

CDR3 DNA: TGCAGTGCTAGTATTGGGCAGGGGGCCCAGCCCCAGCATTTT
CDR3 protein: CSASIGQGAQPQHF
clone size: NA
V gene: TRBV20-1
CDR3 length: 14
J gene: TRBJ1-5
D gene: TRBD1

CDR3 DNA: TGTGCCAGCAAGGAAACTAGCGTCTACTACGAGCAGTACTTC
CDR3 protein: CASKETSVYYEQYF
clone size: NA
V gene: TRBV6-5
CDR3 length: 14
J gene: TRBJ2-7
D gene: TRBD2

CDR3 DNA: TGTGCCAGCAGTTACTCCGCGGCGCAAGAGACCCAGTACTTC
CDR3 protein: CASSYSAAQETQYF
clone size: NA
V gene: TRBV6-5
CDR3 length: 14
J gene: TRBJ2-5
D gene: NA

CDR3 DNA: TGTGCCAGCAGCTTAACGTCGGTAAGGGGTGAGCAGTTCTTC
CDR3 protein: CASSLTSVRGEQFF
clone size: NA
V gene: TRBV7-3
CDR3 length: 14
J gene: TRBJ2-1
D gene: NA

CDR3 DNA: TGTGCCAGCAGCAAAAAAGGGAGTAACGGGCCTACTTACAATGAGCAGTTCTTC
CDR3 protein: CASSKKGSNGPTYNEQFF
clone size: NA
V gene: TRBV21-1
CDR3 length: 18
J gene: TRBJ2-1
D gene: NA

CDR3 DNA: TGCAGTGCTTACGGCGGGGAAAAACTGTTTTTT
CDR3 protein: CSAYGGEKLFF
clone size: NA
V gene: TRBV20-1
CDR3 length: 11
J gene: TRBJ1-4
D gene: NA

CDR3 DNA: TGTGCCTGGAGCCCACGACAGAATCAGCCCCAGCATTTT
CDR3 protein: CAWSPRQNQPQHF
clone size: NA
V gene: TRBV30
CDR3 length: 13
J gene: TRBJ1-5
D gene: NA

CDR3 DNA: TGTGCCTGGAGACAACCGGGACAGGGGGTACCCTACACCTTC
CDR3 protein: CAWRQPGQGVPYTF
clone size: NA
V gene: TRBV30
CDR3 length: 14
J gene: TRBJ1-2
D gene: TRBD1

CDR3 DNA: TGTGCCAGCAGCGATGGACAGGGACACACAGATACGCAGTATTTT
CDR3 protein: CASSDGQGHTDTQYF
clone size: NA
V gene: TRBV5-6
CDR3 length: 15
J gene: TRBJ2-3
D gene: TRBD1